The T cell receptor (beta chain) under discussion was sequenced for a study of T-cell memory formation after mild COVID-19. Study-level findings and limits: Clones contracting over day 15 to 85 were CD4/CD8 balanced, with later expanders leaning CD4+. There were some responding clones in pre-infection memory, which suggested that cross-reactive memory had joined. Largely, contracting CD4+ clones fell within CM and EM, and contracting CD8+ clones within EMRA.

Concerning this clonotype itself: Its antigen is currently unknown.

Amplification by 5'RACE using constant-segment primers produced TCR alpha and TCR beta cDNA libraries that carried sample barcodes and UMIs. TCRdb ran MiXCR on the 5' RACE reads and lists one entry per CDR3 protein. This sample has 95,000 to 110,000 distinct CDR3 sequences; 13% to 15% occur once, and the top ten carry 39%. The CDR3 has 13 residues. The germline CDR1 and CDR2 sequences are ENHRY and SYGVKD. V shed 0 bases and J shed 14 bases, with 14 bases lying between them. V is TRBV10-3 and J is TRBJ2-1, with D unresolved. The sequencing input was PBMCs or a T cell subset sorted from them (not recorded which). The receptor was isolated from a man between 18 and 29 years old who had mild COVID-19 (a few samples of this study predate the infection). Cell type and time point are not known. DNA of the CDR3: TGTGCCATCAGTGAGTCTGGGTCCTGGAGAAAGTTCTTC. Its protein is CAISESGSWRKFF.